This T cell receptor beta chain was identified in a study of cytomegalovirus exposure and HLA in healthy donors. Turning to the study itself: Earlier findings included about 120 million unique TCR beta sequences obtained from some 180 million T cells.

J was trimmed by 4 bases and V by 6 bases; bases with no gene match: 9. Germline CDR1 MNHEY, CDR2 SMNVEV (reference sequence). The CDR3 runs 15 residues. Amplification used 60 Vbeta primers and 13 Jbeta primers. The table came from immunoSEQ multiplex PCR; TCRdb's copy has only in-frame clones and leaves some out. The sample shows some 160,000 clones, around four fifths of them seen only once. The chain couples TRBV27 to TRBJ2-1; TRBD1 aligns across 7 bases. Sequenced: PBMCs. The sequence came from a male donor in good health and CMV-seronegative. CDR3 bases: TGTGCCAGCAGCAGTAACAGGGGTCCTTACAATGAGCAGTTCTTC. Its translation: CASSSNRGPYNEQFF.